This TCR beta chain was profiled in a study of T cell responses to AZD1222 COVID-19 vaccine. Overall study findings and caveats: None of the repertoires were sampled until the peak T cell response had passed. After two AZD1222 doses, spike-specific TCR breadth and depth rose versus day 0. Baseline seropositives among AZD1222 recipients totaled only six.

Of note for this clone: Its antigen is still unknown.

Sequencing used immunoSEQ multiplex PCR; TCRdb keeps in-frame clones, though not all of them. Of roughly 100,000 clones in the sample, around 87% were seen once. V lost 5 bases, J lost 9 bases, and 9 bases stayed unmatched. CDR1 and CDR2 (germline): SGHTA, FQGTGA. This CDR3 has 15 residues. Combined were second doses at about 4 or about 12 weeks. The source is an adult who received the AZD1222 COVID-19 vaccine. This material consisted of peripheral blood, taken 28 days after the second AZD1222 dose. The chain employs TRBV7-3 and TRBJ2-1; 11 bases are shared with TRBD1. CDR3: CASSTTGTGGREQFF. As DNA, the CDR3 is TGTGCCAGCAGCACGACCGGGACAGGGGGTCGTGAGCAGTTCTTC.